Listed below are T cell receptor beta chains from one sample, sequenced in a study of T cell responses to AZD1222 COVID-19 vaccine. Measured with immunoSEQ multiplex PCR; TCRdb has only the in-frame clones, and not every one. The sample has 140,000 to 150,000 clones, approximately 89% seen once. Sequenced here: peripheral blood, sampled on day 0 of AZD1222 vaccination. These receptors were collected from an adult in good health. The CDR3 runs from the conserved cysteine through the conserved F or W. D genes are given only for firm matches. Expanded clones are given a class, and other clones once, few, many or no size at all.

>NA|NA|TRBJ1-1|TRBV6-5|15
CASSYSDTINTEAFF
TGTGCCAGCAGTTACTCGGACACAATAAACACTGAAGCTTTCTTT
>NA|TRBD1|TRBJ2-1|TRBV11-2|16
CASSLLSTGDYNEQFF
TGTGCCAGCAGCTTACTGTCGACAGGGGACTACAATGAGCAGTTCTTC
>NA|NA|TRBJ1-1|TRBV5-1|14
CASSLAGFNTEAFF
TGCGCCAGCAGCTTGGCCGGGTTTAACACTGAAGCTTTCTTT
>NA|NA|TRBJ1-3|TRBV14|17
CASSLRRPTGSGNTIYF
TGTGCCAGCAGCCTCCGACGGCCAACGGGCTCTGGAAACACCATATATTTT
>NA|NA|TRBJ1-1|TRBV5-1|13
CASSLKGDTEAFF
TGCGCCAGCAGCTTGAAAGGAGACACTGAAGCTTTCTTT
>NA|NA|TRBJ2-2|TRBV19|17
CASNGLGVGSNTGELFF
TGTGCCAGTAACGGGTTAGGGGTGGGCAGCAACACCGGGGAGCTGTTTTTT
>NA|NA|TRBJ1-2|TRBV5-8|13
CASSFTGFYGYTF
TGTGCCAGCAGCTTCACAGGGTTCTATGGCTACACCTTC
>NA|NA|TRBJ2-5|TRBV7-2|14
CASSLFGVGETQYF
TGTGCCAGCAGCTTATTTGGGGTTGGAGAGACCCAGTACTTC
>NA|NA|TRBJ1-1|TRBV18|13
CASSPSGNTEAFF
TGTGCCAGCTCACCATCCGGGAACACTGAAGCTTTCTTT
>NA|TRBD1|TRBJ2-7|TRBV6-5|15
CASSYSGTGLYEQYF
TGTGCCAGCAGTTACTCAGGGACAGGGCTCTACGAGCAGTACTTC
>NA|NA|TRBJ1-5|TRBV2|15
CASSLGQPSNQPQHF
TGTGCCAGCAGTTTAGGACAGCCTAGCAATCAGCCCCAGCATTTT
>NA|NA|TRBJ2-5|TRBV28|13
CASSRGGRETQYF
TGTGCCAGCAGTCGAGGGGGGAGGGAGACCCAGTACTTC
>NA|TRBD1|TRBJ1-2|TRBV19|12
CASSTGGNGYTF
TGTGCCAGTAGTACAGGGGGGAATGGCTACACCTTC
>NA|NA|TRBJ2-1|TRBV14|15
CASSRRYPGANEQFF
TGTGCCAGCAGCCGGAGGTACCCCGGGGCCAATGAGCAGTTCTTC
>NA|NA|TRBJ2-7|TRBV6-5|15
CASSYDGQLSYEQYF
TGTGCCAGCAGTTACGACGGTCAGCTCTCCTACGAGCAGTACTTC
>NA|NA|TRBJ1-1|TRBV3-1/TRBV3-2|14
CASSQERVNTEAFF
TGTGCCAGCAGCCAAGAACGGGTGAACACTGAAGCTTTCTTT
>NA|TRBD1|TRBJ2-1|TRBV24-1|15
CATSETNRGDNEQFF
TGTGCCACCAGTGAAACTAACAGGGGGGACAATGAGCAGTTCTTC
>NA|TRBD2|TRBJ2-7|TRBV7-3|15
CASSLLGLAGSEQYF
TGTGCCAGCAGCTTGCTTGGACTAGCGGGAAGCGAGCAGTACTTC
>NA|TRBD1|TRBJ2-2|TRBV27|15
CASSLSGTGRGELFF
TGTGCCAGCAGTTTATCCGGGACAGGGCGAGGGGAGCTGTTTTTT
>NA|NA|TRBJ2-1|TRBV4-2|13
CASSQDYRDNQFF
TGTGCCAGCAGCCAAGATTACCGGGACAATCAGTTCTTC
>NA|NA|TRBJ2-7|TRBV2|14
CASIRPDFQYEQYF
TGTGCCAGCATTCGACCTGATTTCCAGTACGAGCAGTACTTC
>NA|NA|TRBJ2-1|TRBV6-1|14
CASSAISSYNEQFF
TGTGCCAGCAGTGCGATTAGCTCCTACAATGAGCAGTTCTTC
>NA|NA|TRBJ1-3|TRBV11-2|14
CASSSTLSGNTIYF
TGTGCCAGCAGCTCGACACTCTCTGGAAACACCATATATTTT
>once|NA|TRBJ1-5|TRBV5-8|15
CASTSNGGGNQPQHF
TGTGCCAGCACCTCGAACGGGGGTGGCAATCAGCCCCAGCATTTT
>NA|TRBD1|TRBJ1-1|TRBV7-2|15
CASRVDRGLNTEAFF
TGTGCCAGCAGGGTGGACAGGGGGCTGAACACTGAAGCTTTCTTT
>NA|NA|TRBJ2-1|TRBV7-3|14
CASSPGGSYNEQFF
TGTGCCAGCAGCCCTGGGGGGTCGTACAATGAGCAGTTCTTC
>NA|TRBD1|TRBJ1-1|TRBV7-2|14
CASSPWTGNTEAFF
TGTGCCAGCAGCCCATGGACAGGGAACACTGAAGCTTTCTTT
>NA|TRBD1|TRBJ2-2|TRBV5-1|14
CASSGQGNTGELFF
TGCGCCAGCAGCGGACAGGGGAACACCGGGGAGCTGTTTTTT
>NA|TRBD1|TRBJ1-2|TRBV9|14
CASSVLTGGYGYTF
TGTGCCAGCAGCGTATTAACAGGGGGCTATGGCTACACCTTC
>few|NA|TRBJ1-1|TRBV6-5|15
CASSYSPGEDTEAFF
TGTGCCAGCAGTTACTCCCCGGGGGAGGACACTGAAGCTTTCTTT
>NA|TRBD2|TRBJ2-3|TRBV7-2|17
CASRGLATVRGGDTQYF
TGTGCCAGCAGGGGACTAGCGACAGTCCGGGGGGGCGATACGCAGTATTTT
>NA|NA|TRBJ2-5|TRBV3-1/TRBV3-2|16
CASSPRAPGAGETQYF
TGTGCCAGCAGCCCCCGGGCCCCAGGGGCTGGAGAGACCCAGTACTTC
>NA|NA|TRBJ2-2|TRBV7-2|15
CASSSRVRGTGELFF
TGTGCCAGCAGCAGCAGGGTGAGGGGCACCGGGGAGCTGTTTTTT
>NA|NA|TRBJ2-5|TRBV19|15
CASSVQLGRAETQYF
TGTGCCAGTAGTGTCCAACTAGGCCGCGCGGAGACCCAGTACTTC
>once|TRBD1|TRBJ2-5|TRBV10-2|13
CASRTGGPGTQYF
TGCGCCAGCAGAACAGGGGGCCCGGGGACCCAGTACTTC
>few|NA|TRBJ1-2|TRBV19|15
CASSIDDRYNYGYTF
TGTGCCAGTAGTATAGACGACAGATATAACTATGGCTACACCTTC
>once|NA|TRBJ2-5|TRBV14|15
CASSRLLDTEETQYF
TGTGCCAGCAGCCGCCTCCTGGATACTGAAGAGACCCAGTACTTC
>NA|NA|TRBJ1-3|TRBV19|16
CASSPRGGGTGNTIYF
TGTGCCAGTAGTCCCCGCGGGGGAGGAACTGGAAACACCATATATTTT
>NA|NA|TRBJ1-3|TRBV6-5|14
CASRGDGEGNTIYF
TGTGCCAGCAGGGGGGACGGCGAAGGAAACACCATATATTTT
>NA|TRBD1|TRBJ1-2|TRBV20-1|17
CSASAGGTSNSNYGYTF
TGCAGTGCTAGTGCAGGGGGAACCTCCAATTCTAACTATGGCTACACCTTC
>NA|TRBD1|TRBJ1-5|TRBV10-3|15
CAIRGTGAENQPQHF
TGTGCCATCAGGGGGACAGGGGCAGAAAATCAGCCCCAGCATTTT
>few|NA|TRBJ1-5|TRBV6-4|13
CASSSGGNQPQHF
TGTGCCAGCAGTTCGGGGGGCAATCAGCCCCAGCATTTT
>NA|NA|TRBJ2-2|TRBV4-3|16
CASSQGGITNTGELFF
TGCGCCAGCAGCCAAGGGGGTATCACGAACACCGGGGAGCTGTTTTTT
>NA|TRBD2|TRBJ2-1|TRBV2|13
CASNRLAVNEQFF
TGTGCCAGCAACCGACTAGCGGTAAATGAGCAGTTCTTC
>NA|TRBD1|TRBJ1-1|TRBV28|14
CASTLLQGATEAFF
TGTGCCAGCACCCTTCTCCAGGGGGCAACTGAAGCTTTCTTT
>NA|TRBD2|TRBJ2-7|TRBV7-2|13
CASSSRGLAGQYF
TGTGCCAGCAGCTCCCGGGGACTAGCAGGGCAGTACTTC